This TCR beta chain was documented in a study of T cell responses to AZD1222 COVID-19 vaccine. Overall study results and limits: The donors showed a predominance of white British ancestry and of females, with possible underestimation of clonal diversity. Recipients of AZD1222 seropositive at baseline numbered only 5 to 7.

Assay: immunoSEQ multiplex PCR; the TCRdb copy retains only in-frame clones and omits some. The sample has 78,000 or so clones, about three quarters seen once. The CDR3 covers 16 residues. CDR1 is SNHLY and CDR2 is FYNNEI in the germline V gene. On this clone: Its antigen is unknown. A read error may produce the germline difference seen at one junction end.

The rearrangement joins TRBV2 to TRBJ1-4; TRBD1 matches at 11 bases. The clonotype comes from an adult who received the AZD1222 COVID-19 vaccine. The material was peripheral blood, obtained 28 days after the second AZD1222 dose. As DNA, the CDR3 is TGTGCTAGCAGGCTGGGACAGGGGGGGTTTAATGAAAAACTGTTTTTT. Its translation: CASRLGQGGFNEKLFF.